The clone carrying this TCR beta chain was seen many times. Regions amplified from RNA transcripts were the TCR beta CDR3 regions. The HTBI primer set was used in a first-round RT-PCR of the TCR CDR3. TCRdb recomputed calls from the multiplex PCR reads with MiXCR, one row per CDR3 protein. The data contain 300,000 to 500,000 distinct CDR3 sequences, around 14% of them singletons. With 0 bases removed from V and 2 bases from J, the gap between germline ends came to 8 bases. The V gene's germline CDR1 is GTSNPN and CDR2 SVGIG (reference sequence). The CDR3 has 13 amino acids. The data were obtained in a study of T cells in Graves' hyperthyroidism and ophthalmopathy. Hyperthyroidism had been newly diagnosed in patients aged 18 to 65, and its duration was under 2 months. Diagnostic assessment was based on clinical symptoms, serum thyroxine and TRAb, thyroid ultrasound and orbital computed tomography.

The chain couples TRBV30 to TRBJ2-7, with unresolved D. Specimen: blood. The sequence came from a woman in her 30s with Graves' hyperthyroidism. CDR3 bases: TGTGCCTGGAGTGTAACAGACCCCTACGAGCAGTACTTC. Translation: CAWSVTDPYEQYF.